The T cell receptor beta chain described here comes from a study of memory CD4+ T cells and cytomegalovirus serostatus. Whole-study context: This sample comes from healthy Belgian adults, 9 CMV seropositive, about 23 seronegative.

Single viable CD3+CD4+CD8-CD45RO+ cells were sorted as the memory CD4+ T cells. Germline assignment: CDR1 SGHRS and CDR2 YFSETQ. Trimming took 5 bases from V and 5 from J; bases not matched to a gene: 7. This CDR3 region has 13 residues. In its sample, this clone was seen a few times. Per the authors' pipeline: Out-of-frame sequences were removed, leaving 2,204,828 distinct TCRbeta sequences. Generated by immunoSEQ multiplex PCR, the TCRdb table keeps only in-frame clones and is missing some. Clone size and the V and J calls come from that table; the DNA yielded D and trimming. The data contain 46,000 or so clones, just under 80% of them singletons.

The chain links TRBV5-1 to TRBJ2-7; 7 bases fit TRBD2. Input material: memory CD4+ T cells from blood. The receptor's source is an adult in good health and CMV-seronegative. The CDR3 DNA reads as TGCGCCAGCAGTGGGGGGGTGGGGAACGAGCAGTACTTC. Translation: CASSGGVGNEQYF.